A selection of T cell receptor beta chains follows, all from one sample in a study of post-analysis software for immune sequencing data. One entry per CDR3 protein, called by TCRdb with MiXCR from the PCR reads. The sample records hundreds of thousands of distinct CDR3 sequences, less than 35% being singletons. The sequencing input was blood. These receptor sequences come from a girl aged 10 to 17 with multiple sclerosis. CDR3s leave out the opening cysteine and the closing phenylalanine or tryptophan. Fields, in order: J gene, V gene, CDR3 protein.

>TRBJ1-2|TRBV28
ASTHPGQEQSGVKTYGYT
>TRBJ1-4|TRBV12-3/TRBV12-4
ASSTGVGNEKLF
>TRBJ1-1|TRBV7-9
ASSLAGARTINTEAF
>TRBJ2-1|TRBV7-2
ASSLRVTSGRRNNEQF
>TRBJ2-3|TRBV20-1
SASYRMTDTQY
>TRBJ2-3|TRBV24-1
ATSARPGTQY
>TRBJ2-7|TRBV4-3
ASSQDLRINEQY
>TRBJ2-1|TRBV7-7
ASSPEPSSYNEQF
>TRBJ2-3|TRBV12-3/TRBV12-4
ASSLEGAATDTQY
>TRBJ1-2|TRBV5-5
ASQDRFRFNYGYT